This T cell receptor (beta chain) was identified during a study of neurological immune-mediated disorders. cDNA synthesis was performed by 5'RACE with 10-nucleotide random UMIs. TCRdb passed the 5' RACE reads through MiXCR, listing each CDR3 protein once. This table has roughly 62,000 distinct CDR3 sequences, approximately 10% appearing once. This clonotype was found many times. Its antigen is still unknown. V was pared by 7 bases and J by 6 bases, with 6 bases of the junction left unmatched. CDR3 length equals 13 residues. Whole-study findings and limits: Multiple sclerosis was found to have the least TCR clonal expansion, below healthy controls, and HTLV-1-associated myelopathy the most. None of the CDR3 amino acid sequences of expanded clones recurred across subjects, suggesting private repertoires in all groups.

The TCR comes from a man between 60 and 70 years old in good health. The J gene is TRBJ1-5, the V gene TRBV12-3 or TRBV12-4; 7 bases line up with TRBD1. Sequencing was carried out using PBMCs. The CDR3 loop is CASTPGQPQPQHF. In DNA form, the CDR3 reads TGTGCCAGCACTCCGGGACAGCCTCAGCCCCAGCATTTT.